Listed here are 21 T cell receptor beta chains from one sample, sequenced in a study of cytotoxic CD8 clonotypes in ibrutinib-treated CLL. Repertoires were generated with immunoSEQ multiplex PCR, while TCRdb's copy carries only in-frame clones and drops some. The repertoire holds over 150,000 clones, with over 65% as singletons. This specimen was PBMCs, taken after 12 months of ibrutinib treatment. The receptors were gathered from a human donor with chronic lymphocytic leukemia.

The rearrangement joins TRBV5-1 to TRBJ1-4; 8 bases match TRBD1. J gave up 7 bases and V 0 bases, and 5 bases lay outside the gene matches. The CDR3 loop spans 15 amino acids. CDR1 is SGHRS, CDR2 YFSETQ, per germline. CDR3 DNA sequence: TGCGCCAGCAGCTTGGACGTACAGGGGGTTGAAAAACTGTTTTTT. Protein: CASSLDVQGVEKLFF.

This clone was found a few times. This rearrangement joins TRBV27 to TRBJ1-2, with 7 bases lining up with TRBD1. The V gene's germline CDR1 is MNHEY and CDR2 SMNVEV (reference sequence). The CDR3 has 15 amino acids. Trimming cost V 2 bases and J 5 bases; bases outside gene matches: 8. The CDR3 DNA follows: TGTGCCAGCAGTTTAAAGGACACAGGGGAGTATGGCTACACCTTC. It translates to CASSLKDTGEYGYTF.

V and J are TRBV4-1 and TRBJ2-1; D ambiguous. The V and J ends lost 7 bases and 6 bases respectively, with 16 bases between them. Germline V gene lookup returns CDR1 MGHRA and CDR2 YSYEKL. The CDR3 runs 14 residues. DNA for the CDR3: TGCGCCAGCACCCGAACCACCGAGGTCAATGAGCAGTTCTTC. Translated, it gives CASTRTTEVNEQFF.

The chain joins TRBV28 to TRBJ1-5; D is unresolved. CDR3 size: 14 residues. Germline CDR1 reads MDHEN; CDR2 reads SYDVKM. V dropped 5 bases and J dropped 2 bases, with 10 bases sitting between them. The CDR3 region is CASSATSRNQPQHF. The CDR3 DNA sequence: TGTGCCAGCAGTGCAACAAGCCGCAATCAGCCCCAGCATTTT.

The chain has TRBV19 and TRBJ1-5; possibly TRBD1 for D (5 bases). This CDR3 has 15 residues. Germline CDR1 reads LNHDA; CDR2 reads SQIVND (reference sequence). V lost 4 bases and J lost 4, with 14 bases in between. The DNA of the CDR3 is TGTGCCAGTAGTACACCACCGAGACAGAATCAGCCCCAGCATTTT. It codes for CASSTPPRQNQPQHF.

The chain is built from TRBV7-2 and TRBJ1-2; D might be TRBD1 (6 bases). Trimming took 3 bases from V and 4 from J, leaving 9 bases between them. The germline V gene encodes CDR1 SGHTA and CDR2 FQGNSA. There are 13 residues in the CDR3. CDR3 in DNA: TGTGCCAGCAGCTTTGGACAGCCCTATGGCTACACCTTC. Amino acid sequence: CASSFGQPYGYTF.

J is TRBJ2-5 and V is TRBV5-5; D call uncertain. Germline values: CDR1 SGHKS, CDR2 YYEKEE (reference sequence). The CDR3 length is 13 residues. V was cut by 2 bases and J by 5 bases, with 10 bases left in between. The CDR3 DNA reads as TGTGCCAGCAGCTTTAAGGGCCCCGAGACCCAGTACTTC. It translates to CASSFKGPETQYF.

This chain uses TRBV7-2 with TRBJ2-7, with 11 bases identical to TRBD1. The CDR3 spans 15 residues. V gave up 4 bases and J gave up 3 bases; unmatched junction bases: 5. CDR1 is SGHTA, CDR2 FQGNSA, per germline. The CDR3: CASSSRTGGVYEQYF. In DNA form, the CDR3 reads TGTGCCAGCAGCTCTAGGACAGGGGGCGTCTACGAGCAGTACTTC.

The chain employs TRBV5-4 and TRBJ1-1; 12 bases agree with TRBD1. After removal of 5 bases from V and 4 bases from J, the junction contained 9 bases not matched to a gene. CDR3 length: 16 amino acids. From germline, CDR1 is SGHNT and CDR2 YYREEE (reference sequence). The CDR3 nucleotides read TGTGCCAGCAGTGCCGGGACAGGGGGCTTAGGCACTGAAGCTTTCTTT. Translated, it gives CASSAGTGGLGTEAFF.

The chain couples TRBV6-1 to TRBJ1-1; a possible D gene is TRBD1 (5 bases). This CDR3 contains 15 residues. Per germline, CDR1 MNHNS and CDR2 SASEGT. Trimming stripped 6 bases from V and 2 bases from J, with 16 bases between. CDR3 residues: CASRETGTGNTEAFF. The CDR3, as DNA: TGTGCCAGCAGAGAAACCGGGACGGGTAACACTGAAGCTTTCTTT.

About this clone itself: The sample carries other DNA sequences with the same CDR3. V is TRBV6-1 and J is TRBJ2-2; D may be TRBD1 or TRBD2 (5 bases each). The CDR3 has 15 residues. Germline CDR1 reads MNHNS; CDR2 reads SASEGT. V shed 2 bases and J shed 1 base, with 8 bases lying between them. The CDR3 loop reads CASSEPGQNTGELFF. CDR3 in DNA: TGTGCCAGCAGTGAACCGGGGCAGAACACCGGGGAGCTGTTTTTT.

The V call is TRBV28, the J call TRBJ2-3; D is possibly TRBD1 or TRBD2 (9 bases each). The V end was cut by 6 bases, the J end by 1 base, with 17 bases between. Germline CDR1 is MDHEN and CDR2 is SYDVKM. The CDR3 contains 16 residues. The CDR3 nucleotides read TGTGCCAGCAGGACAGGGGGACTAGCTGGCACAGATACGCAGTATTTT. Translating it yields CASRTGGLAGTDTQYF. The full variable domain, its missing parts supplied by reference TRBV28 and TRBJ2-3, is DVKVTQSSRYLVKRTGEKVFLECVQDMDHENMFWYRQDPGLGLRLIYFSYDVKMKEKGDIPEGYSVSREKKERFSLILESASTNQTSMYLCASRTGGLAGTDTQYFGPGTRLTVL.

This CDR3 is CASSLAEGHPYEQYF. CDR3 in DNA: TGTGCCAGCAGCTTAGCGGAGGGACATCCCTACGAGCAGTACTTC. The chain is built from TRBV7-2 and TRBJ2-7, with D possibly called TRBD1 or TRBD2 (6 bases each). This CDR3 is 15 amino acids long. V was trimmed by 0 bases and J by 2 bases, leaving 11 bases between them. The germline V gene encodes CDR1 SGHTA and CDR2 FQGNSA.

The rearrangement uses TRBV6-5 and TRBJ2-7; no firm D call. Trimming left V 0 bases short and J 5 bases short, with 8 bases between. The germline V gene encodes CDR1 MNHEY and CDR2 SVGAGI. This CDR3 region has 13 residues. The CDR3 nucleotides read TGTGCCAGCAGTTACTCAGTGGGGAACGAGCAGTACTTC. This translates into CASSYSVGNEQYF.

The rearrangement links TRBV7-2 to TRBJ2-3, with TRBD2 matching over 11 bases. The ends lost 3 bases at V and 3 bases at J; junction bases unmatched: 11. Germline lookup yields CDR1 SGHTA and CDR2 FQGNSA. The CDR3 contains 18 residues. CDR3: CASSLDAGASGRTDTQYF. CDR3 DNA sequence: TGTGCCAGCAGCTTGGACGCAGGGGCTAGCGGGAGGACAGATACGCAGTATTTT.

The rearrangement links TRBV7-2 to TRBJ2-6; the match to TRBD2 covers 7 bases. The CDR3 covers 18 residues. V shed 5 bases, J shed 2 bases, and the junction held 12 bases outside the gene matches. CDR1 is SGHTA and CDR2 is FQGNSA in the germline V gene. This CDR3 reads CASSLVGRVVTGANVLTF. CDR3 in DNA: TGTGCCAGCAGCCTCGTAGGGAGGGTGGTGACTGGGGCCAACGTCCTGACTTTC.

The chain links TRBV27 to TRBJ2-7, with D maybe TRBD1 (6 bases). The CDR3 has 15 amino acids. Germline lookup yields CDR1 MNHEY and CDR2 SMNVEV (reference sequence). The V end was cut by 4 bases, the J end by 4 bases, with 17 bases between. Here the CDR3 reads CASSSDGRDNYEQYF. The CDR3 DNA reads as TGTGCCAGCAGTTCCGACGGCAGGGACAATTACGAGCAGTACTTC.

V and J are TRBV5-5 and TRBJ2-2; D perhaps matches TRBD1 (6 bases). Germline V gene lookup returns CDR1 SGHKS and CDR2 YYEKEE (reference sequence). This CDR3 has 17 amino acids. Deletions cut 4 bases from V and 5 bases from J, with 21 bases between. CDR3 in DNA: TGTGCCAGCAGCGACTTTTTTGGGGGCACGGGGACCGGGGAGCTGTTTTTT. It codes for CASSDFFGGTGTGELFF.

The V gene is TRBV7-8, the J gene TRBJ2-7; no clear D. The germline V gene has CDR1 SGHVS and CDR2 FQNEAQ. The CDR3 sequence is 11 residues long. The V gene lost 2 bases and the J gene lost 7 bases, with 6 bases spanning the gap. CDR3 nucleotides: TGTGCCAGCAGCTTATCTTGGGAGCAGTACTTC. Translating gives CASSLSWEQYF.

V is TRBV10-3 and J is TRBJ1-5; D remains ambiguous. The CDR3 has 13 amino acids. Trimming cost V 5 bases and J 0 bases, with 5 bases left between them. CDR1 is ENHRY, CDR2 SYGVKD, per germline. In DNA, the CDR3 is TGTGCCATCAGTCCTCATAGCAATCAGCCCCAGCATTTT. Translating it yields CAISPHSNQPQHF.

Here the CDR3 reads CASSATVAEDTQYF. The CDR3 nucleotides are TGTGCCAGCAGTGCTACAGTGGCGGAAGATACGCAGTATTTT. The chain has TRBV27 and TRBJ2-3, with D unresolved. V was trimmed by 5 bases and J by 5 bases, leaving 14 bases between them. This CDR3 is built from 14 residues. Germline CDR1 and CDR2: MNHEY and SMNVEV (reference sequence).